This T cell receptor beta chain was documented in a study of blood T cell repertoires in COVID-19. Study at large: Sites across the United States, Italy and Spain contributed samples from acute and convalescent COVID-19. T cells, B-cell-depleted T cells, or PBMCs provided the cDNA or gDNA that served as material.

Trimming took 4 bases from V and 9 from J; bases not matched to a gene: 6. Germline CDR1 SGHTA, CDR2 FQGTGA. This CDR3 is 14 amino acids long. How the authors handled the data: Reference gene primer amplification gave estimated nucleated cell counts. TCRdb keeps only in-frame clones here, not all; method: immunoSEQ multiplex PCR. D and trimming come from the DNA, and the V and J calls and clone size come from that table. This sample yields under 250,000 clones, of which about 83% are seen a single time; approximately 9% belongs to the top ten. Sequencing used peripheral blood. The chain combines TRBV7-3 with TRBJ1-6; 7 bases map to TRBD1. This clonotype originated in a man in his forties with active or convalescent COVID-19. For the CDR3, the DNA is TGTGCCAGCAGCTCGGGACAGAGGAGTTCACCCCTCCACTTT. It translates to CASSSGQRSSPLHF.